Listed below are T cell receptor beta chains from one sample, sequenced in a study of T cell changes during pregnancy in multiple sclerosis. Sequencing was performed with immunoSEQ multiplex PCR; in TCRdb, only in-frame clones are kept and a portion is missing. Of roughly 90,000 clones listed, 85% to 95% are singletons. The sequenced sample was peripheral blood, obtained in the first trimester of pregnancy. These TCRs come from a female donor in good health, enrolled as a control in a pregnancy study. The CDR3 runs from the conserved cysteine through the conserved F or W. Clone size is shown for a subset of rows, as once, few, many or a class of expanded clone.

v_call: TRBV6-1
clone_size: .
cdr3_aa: CASSGQLVVTEAFF

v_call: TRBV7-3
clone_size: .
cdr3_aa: CASSRTSGVTQYF

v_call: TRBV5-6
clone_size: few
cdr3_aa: CASSLYGGYGYTF

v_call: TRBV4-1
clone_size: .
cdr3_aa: CASSQGPQRSAYEQYF

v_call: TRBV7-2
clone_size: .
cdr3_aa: CASSLSTGGLGRDTQYF

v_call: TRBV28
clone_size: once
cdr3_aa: CASRRQQGVHEQYF

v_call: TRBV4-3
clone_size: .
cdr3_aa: CASSLEWTRGTDGYTF

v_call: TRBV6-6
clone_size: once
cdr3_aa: CASSYGGQAYEQYF

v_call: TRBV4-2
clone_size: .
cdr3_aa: CASSQDRDEQYF

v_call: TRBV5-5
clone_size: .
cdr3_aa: CASSIRDRGIGGMNTEAFF

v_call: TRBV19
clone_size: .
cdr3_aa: CASSRYPNRGYEQYF

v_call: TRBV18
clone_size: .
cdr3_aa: CASSPGQTGRNTEAFF

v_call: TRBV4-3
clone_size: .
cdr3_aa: CASSREAGELYEQYF

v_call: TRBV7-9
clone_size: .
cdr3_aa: CASSLGTGQGDYGYTF

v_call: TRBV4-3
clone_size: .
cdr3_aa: CASSRDRNEKLFF

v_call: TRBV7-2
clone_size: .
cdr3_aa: CASSSRGRRGNTIYF

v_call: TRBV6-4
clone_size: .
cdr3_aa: CASRGQGASTEAFF

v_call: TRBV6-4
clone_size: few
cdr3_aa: CASSERGSTDTQYF

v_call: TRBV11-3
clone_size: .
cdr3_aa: CASSQGQGASETQYF

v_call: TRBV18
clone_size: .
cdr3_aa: CASSRAGTGFGNTIYF

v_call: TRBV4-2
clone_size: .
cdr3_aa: CASSPNAGTENEKLFF

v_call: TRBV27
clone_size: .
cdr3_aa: CASSLAGGIGETQYF

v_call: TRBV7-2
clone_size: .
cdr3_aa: CASSLQGPSGNTIYF

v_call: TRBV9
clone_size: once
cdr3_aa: CASSVVPGQGTAGELFF

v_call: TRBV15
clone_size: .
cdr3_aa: CATSLSYNEQFF

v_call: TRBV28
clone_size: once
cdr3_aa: CASRTQGNTEAFF

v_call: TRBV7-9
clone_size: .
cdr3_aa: CASSDRDRGNQETQYF

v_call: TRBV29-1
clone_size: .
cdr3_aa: CSVEAPLTQRSGYTF

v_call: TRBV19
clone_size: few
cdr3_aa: CASQRPGQGTYGYTF

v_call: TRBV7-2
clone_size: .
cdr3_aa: CASSFPKQETQYF

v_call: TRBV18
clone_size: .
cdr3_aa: CASSPENQPQHF

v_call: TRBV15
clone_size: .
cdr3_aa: CATSSDRGPEKLFF